The 21 T cell receptor beta chains presented below share a single source sample, sequenced in a study of blood T cell repertoires in COVID-19. The repertoire was sequenced with immunoSEQ multiplex PCR; TCRdb's copy has only in-frame clones and lacks some. The sample records 100,000 to 150,000 clones, roughly four fifths being singletons. Specimen: PBMCs or T cells enriched from blood (not recorded which). These receptors were taken from a man aged 35 to 55 with acute COVID-19.

The gene calls are TRBV7-9 and TRBJ2-2, with 9 bases lining up with TRBD2. The ends lost 1 base at V and 2 bases at J; junction bases unmatched: 5. The CDR3 totals 17 residues. Germline CDR1 is SEHNR and CDR2 is FQNEAQ (reference sequence). The CDR3 here is CASSLGGTSRNTGELFF. DNA for the CDR3: TGTGCCAGCAGCTTAGGAGGGACTAGCCGTAACACCGGGGAGCTGTTTTTT.

The genes are TRBV5-4 and TRBJ1-6; 9 bases match TRBD1. The germline gives CDR1 SGHNT, CDR2 YYREEE (reference sequence). The CDR3 contains 15 residues. The J segment lost 11 bases and the V segment lost 3 bases, leaving 9 bases of the junction unmatched. The CDR3 DNA follows: TGTGCCAGCAGCTATGACCGGGACAGGGTAGCACCCCTCCACTTT. Protein: CASSYDRDRVAPLHF.

The V call is TRBV9, the J call TRBJ2-7; no clear D gene. Germline V gene sequence: CDR1 SGDLS, CDR2 YYNGEE. This CDR3 is 13 amino acids long. The ends were cut back, 3 bases at V and 5 bases at J, with 12 bases in the middle. This CDR3 reads CASSDSYNHEQYF. As DNA, the CDR3 is TGTGCCAGCAGCGACAGTTACAACCACGAGCAGTACTTC.

This clone was detected only once. The chain employs TRBV10-2 and TRBJ2-1, with 8 nucleotides matching TRBD2. The CDR3 contains 13 residues. After removal of 8 bases from V and 4 bases from J, the junction contained 4 bases not matched to a gene. Germline V gene data show CDR1 as WSHSY and CDR2 as SAAADI. CDR3 amino acids: CASGTSSYNEQFF. CDR3 sequence (DNA): TGCGCCAGCGGGACTAGTTCGTACAATGAGCAGTTCTTC.

This chain joins TRBV19 and TRBJ1-1, with TRBD1 matching over 8 bases. From germline, CDR1 is LNHDA and CDR2 SQIVND (reference sequence). Trimming removed 4 bases from V and 4 bases from J; junction bases left unmatched: 8. The CDR3 covers 15 residues. The CDR3: CASSNPGQGITEAFF. The CDR3 bases are TGTGCCAGTAGTAATCCCGGACAGGGAATCACTGAAGCTTTCTTT.

The chain links TRBV28 to TRBJ2-3; D remains ambiguous. The germline V gene encodes CDR1 MDHEN and CDR2 SYDVKM. V lost 2 bases, J lost 6 bases, and 9 bases lay in between. This CDR3 spans 13 amino acids. CDR3: CASSLVSADTQYF. The CDR3 region has the DNA TGTGCCAGCAGTTTAGTCTCCGCGGATACGCAGTATTTT.

This chain connects TRBV19 to TRBJ2-1, with D perhaps TRBD2 (5 bases). Trimming took off 6 bases at V and 3 bases at J, with 15 bases between the two ends. The CDR3 covers 15 residues. CDR1 and CDR2 (germline): LNHDA, SQIVND (reference sequence). For the CDR3, the DNA is TGTGCCAGTAGACCCCCCAGCGGCAGCTACAATGAGCAGTTCTTC. Translated, it gives CASRPPSGSYNEQFF. Full variable domain (outside the CDR3, taken from reference TRBV19 and TRBJ2-1): DGGITQSPKYLFRKEGQNVTLSCEQNLNHDAMYWYRQDPGQGLRLIYYSQIVNDFQKGDIAEGYSVSREKKESFPLTVTSAQKNPTAFYLCASRPPSGSYNEQFFGPGTRLTVL.

The chain is built from TRBV9 and TRBJ2-7; possibly TRBD2 for D (6 bases). Germline loops: CDR1 SGDLS, CDR2 YYNGEE. The CDR3 extends over 17 amino acids. Trimming took 4 bases from V and 2 from J, leaving 22 bases between them. CDR3 coding DNA: TGTGCCAGCAGCACCCCCTCGTTAAGTAGCGGTCCCTACGAGCAGTACTTC. Amino acids: CASSTPSLSSGPYEQYF.

The count of this clone is one. This chain connects TRBV19 to TRBJ1-2, with TRBD1 as a possible D gene (6 bases). The germline V and J ends were trimmed by 5 bases and 0 bases, with 10 bases remaining between them. The V gene's germline CDR1 is LNHDA and CDR2 SQIVND (reference sequence). The CDR3 totals 14 residues. In nucleotides, the CDR3 is TGTGCCAGTAGTCCCGGGACACCTAACTATGGCTACACCTTC. Amino acid sequence: CASSPGTPNYGYTF.

This rearrangement joins TRBV11-1 to TRBJ2-4, with 13 bases identical to TRBD2. After removal of 1 base from V and 7 bases from J, the junction contained 1 base not matched to a gene. CDR1 and CDR2 from the germline V gene are SGHAT and FQDESV (reference sequence). This CDR3 comprises 15 residues. The CDR3 bases are TGTGCCAGCAGCTTAGGACTAGCGGGGGGTAACATTCAGTACTTC. Protein: CASSLGLAGGNIQYF.

The J gene is TRBJ2-7, the V gene TRBV28, with D possibly matching TRBD1 (6 bases). V lost 1 base and J 2 bases, leaving 12 bases between the germline ends. The CDR3 runs 15 residues. Germline CDR1 MDHEN, CDR2 SYDVKM. CDR3 nucleotides: TGTGCCAGCAGTTTATTAGGGCAGGGGACCTACGAGCAGTACTTC. This sequence encodes CASSLLGQGTYEQYF.

The chain carries TRBV7-9 and TRBJ1-6; 7 bases agree with TRBD1. Per the germline V gene, CDR1 is SEHNR and CDR2 is FQNEAQ (reference sequence). The CDR3 spans 13 residues. J was trimmed by 10 bases and V by 1 base; bases with no gene match: 1. The DNA for the CDR3 is TGTGCCAGCAGCTTAGACAGGGGATCACCCCTCCACTTT. It yields the protein CASSLDRGSPLHF.

The chain carries TRBV2 and TRBJ1-5; 9 bases map to TRBD1. The CDR3 has 17 residues. Trimming removed 7 bases from V and 0 bases from J; junction bases left unmatched: 10. Germline-derived CDR1 and CDR2 are SNHLY and FYNNEI. CDR3 DNA sequence: TGTGCCAGCATGAGCGGGACAGGGAGCATTAGCAATCAGCCCCAGCATTTT. Translation: CASMSGTGSISNQPQHF.

The chain is built from TRBV10-3 and TRBJ2-2; D is undetermined. Trimming removed 2 bases from V and 1 base from J, with 8 bases in between. The CDR3 spans 15 residues. From germline, CDR1 is ENHRY and CDR2 SYGVKD. The CDR3 DNA is TGTGCCATCAGTGAGATGGCAGGGAACACCGGGGAGCTGTTTTTT. Its protein product is CAISEMAGNTGELFF.

The chain links TRBV30 to TRBJ1-2, with D possibly matching TRBD1 (6 bases). The CDR3 sequence is 13 residues long. Germline CDR1 is GTSNPN and CDR2 is SVGIG (reference sequence). V was cut by 1 base and J by 7 bases, with 13 bases left in between. CDR3 bases: TGTGCCTGGAGTGAAGGGACATGGGCTGGCTACACCTTC. This sequence encodes CAWSEGTWAGYTF. Looking up the rest from reference TRBV30 and TRBJ1-2 gives the full variable domain: SQTIHQWPATLVQPVGSPLSLECTVEGTSNPNLYWYRQAAGRGLQLLFYSVGIGQISSEVPQNLSASRPQDRQFILSSKKLLLSDSGFYLCAWSEGTWAGYTFGSGTRLTVV.

The V and J genes are TRBV13 and TRBJ2-5; 7 positions agree with TRBD2. The CDR3 contains 15 residues. V lost 4 bases and J lost 2; bases outside the gene matches: 7. From germline, CDR1 is PRHDT and CDR2 FYEKMQ (reference sequence). The DNA for the CDR3 is TGTGCCAGCAGCTCCCCTAGCGGTCGTCAAGAGACCCAGTACTTC. Protein sequence: CASSSPSGRQETQYF.

The rearrangement uses TRBV10-3 and TRBJ2-2; D ambiguous. This CDR3 is built from 13 residues. Trimming shortened V by 11 bases and J by 2 bases, and 12 bases separated the two germline ends. In germline, CDR1 is ENHRY, CDR2 SYGVKD. The CDR3 region is CAHSPTNTGELFF. The DNA for the CDR3 is TGTGCCCATTCCCCCACAAACACCGGGGAGCTGTTTTTT.

In regard to this clone: Other DNA sequences in this sample translate to the same CDR3. This chain joins TRBV6-5 and TRBJ2-7, with 7 bases that match TRBD1. Looked up from germline, CDR1 is MNHEY and CDR2 is SVGAGI. Trimming took 2 bases from V and 3 from J; bases not matched to a gene: 4. CDR3 length: 14 residues. The CDR3 loop reads CASSYRDRLYEQYF. The CDR3 region has the DNA TGTGCCAGCAGTTACAGGGACAGACTCTACGAGCAGTACTTC.

The gene calls are TRBV5-1 and TRBJ2-7; 8 bases are shared with TRBD2. Germline loops: CDR1 SGHRS, CDR2 YFSETQ. V shed 4 bases and J 5 bases; nucleotides not matched to a gene: 5. The CDR3 has 13 residues. This CDR3 is CASSPGLGNEQYF. CDR3 DNA sequence: TGCGCCAGCAGCCCGGGACTAGGAAACGAGCAGTACTTC.

J is TRBJ2-7 and V is TRBV9; possibly TRBD2 for D (5 bases). CDR3 length equals 14 residues. Trimming took off 0 bases at V and 5 bases at J, with 12 bases between the two ends. Germline values: CDR1 SGDLS, CDR2 YYNGEE. CDR3 nucleotides: TGTGCCAGCAGCGTAGACCCACTAGTTCACGAGCAGTACTTC. Residues: CASSVDPLVHEQYF.

The chain is built from TRBV5-5 and TRBJ2-3; 9 positions match TRBD2. The CDR3 sequence is 14 residues long. With V trimmed by 2 bases and J by 5 bases, 3 bases remained unmatched. The germline V gene has CDR1 SGHKS and CDR2 YYEKEE (reference sequence). In DNA form, the CDR3 reads TGTGCCAGCAGCTTTAAGACTAGCGGAGATACGCAGTATTTT. This encodes CASSFKTSGDTQYF.